The source of this T cell receptor beta chain is a study of blood T cell repertoires in COVID-19. CDR1 is SEHNR and CDR2 is FQNEAQ in the germline V gene (reference sequence). V dropped 7 bases and J dropped 7; count of bases not matched to a gene: 15. This CDR3 has 17 amino acids. Authors' analysis steps: Using reference gene primer amplification, nucleated cell counts were estimated. Clones were read by immunoSEQ multiplex PCR, and TCRdb kept only the in-frame ones, dropping some. That table supplies the V and J calls and clone size; D and trimming were determined from the DNA. The data hold tens of thousands of clones, with around 87% observed a single time.

Sequencing input: peripheral blood. The TCR sequence derives from a human donor with active COVID-19. The donor label of this sample is uncertain. The rearrangement joins TRBV7-9 to TRBJ2-1, with 11 bases fitting TRBD2. The CDR3 loop reads CASTPRGLAGGPNEQFF. The DNA for the CDR3 is TGTGCCAGCACCCCGCGGGGGCTAGCGGGAGGACCTAATGAGCAGTTCTTC.